The rows below give T cell receptor beta chains drawn from one sample of a study of T cells in Graves' hyperthyroidism and ophthalmopathy. In TCRdb, the multiplex PCR reads were re-called with MiXCR into one record per CDR3 protein. Of 300,000 to 450,000 distinct CDR3 sequences listed, roughly 13% are singletons. Sequencing used blood. The receptors were sampled from a woman aged 18 to 35 with Graves' hyperthyroidism. CDR3s include the opening cysteine and the closing phenylalanine or tryptophan. The D gene is left open where the match is weak. The size entry is marked missing in some rows and otherwise reads once, few, many or a size class.

clone_size | d_call | j_call | v_call | cdr3_aa | cdr3_nt
. | . | TRBJ2-1 | TRBV11-3 | CASSPEPSSYNEQFF | TGTGCCAGCAGCCCCGAGCCGAGCTCCTACAATGAGCAGTTCTTC
many | . | TRBJ1-1 | TRBV5-1 | CASRYGFTTEAFF | TGCGCCAGCAGGTACGGTTTTACGACTGAAGCTTTCTTT
. | . | TRBJ2-3 | TRBV9 | CASSPGAAPGDTQYF | TGTGCCAGCAGCCCCGGGGCAGCCCCAGGCGATACGCAGTATTTT
. | . | TRBJ1-5 | TRBV20-1 | CSAREPRDTTSNQPQHF | TGCAGTGCTAGAGAGCCGAGGGACACCACAAGCAATCAGCCCCAGCATTTT
few | . | TRBJ2-2 | TRBV9 | CASTPQVNTGELFF | TGTGCCAGCACTCCCCAGGTGAACACCGGGGAGCTGTTTTTT
many | . | TRBJ1-2 | TRBV12-3/TRBV12-4 | CASSPGPQGGYTF | TGTGCCAGCAGTCCAGGTCCCCAGGGAGGCTACACCTTC
. | . | TRBJ2-1 | TRBV7-8 | CASSFGTGEQFF | TGTGCCAGCAGCTTCGGCACAGGGGAGCAGTTCTTC
. | . | TRBJ1-5 | TRBV9 | CASSVGGGDQPQHF | TGTGCCAGCAGCGTAGGAGGAGGGGATCAGCCCCAGCATTTT
. | . | TRBJ2-2 | TRBV20-1 | CSARDSFNTGELFF | TGCAGTGCCAGGGACTCTTTTAACACCGGGGAGCTGTTTTTT
once | TRBD1 | TRBJ2-2 | TRBV19 | CASLPGQGYTGELFF | TGTGCCAGTTTGCCGGGACAGGGGTACACCGGGGAGCTGTTTTTT
many | TRBD1 | TRBJ1-6 | TRBV9 | CASSGSGQTNSPLHF | TGTGCCAGCAGCGGTTCGGGACAGACTAATTCACCCCTCCACTTT
. | TRBD2 | TRBJ2-1 | TRBV20-1 | CSARPSGVPHFLNEQFF | TGCAGTGCTAGGCCTAGCGGCGTTCCTCACTTCCTCAATGAGCAGTTCTTC
many | . | TRBJ1-1 | TRBV28 | CASSSYTNTEAFF | TGTGCCAGCAGTTCCTATACGAACACTGAAGCTTTCTTT
many | . | TRBJ1-4 | TRBV27 | CASRATASEVATNEKLFF | TGTGCCAGCAGAGCGACAGCCTCAGAAGTAGCAACTAATGAAAAACTGTTTTTT
many | . | TRBJ2-7 | TRBV5-6 | CASSLAQSLEQYF | TGTGCCAGCAGCTTGGCACAGTCTCTCGAGCAGTACTTC
many | . | TRBJ2-2 | TRBV6-2/TRBV6-3 | CASSIGTAGTGELFF | TGTGCCAGCAGTATAGGGACGGCGGGCACCGGGGAGCTGTTTTTT
many | TRBD2 | TRBJ2-1 | TRBV12-5 | CASGLVRGGLAGSGAYNEQFF | TGTGCTAGTGGTTTGGTACGGGGGGGACTAGCGGGCTCGGGGGCCTACAATGAGCAGTTCTTC
few | TRBD1 | TRBJ1-2 | TRBV6-2/TRBV6-3 | CASSYFSGQGGGYTF | TGTGCCAGCAGTTACTTCTCGGGACAGGGAGGCGGCTACACCTTC
many | TRBD2 | TRBJ2-1 | TRBV20-1 | CSAPAGGTYNEQFF | TGCAGTGCCCCAGCGGGGGGGACCTACAATGAGCAGTTCTTC
few | TRBD2 | TRBJ2-1 | TRBV19 | CASSLGTSGAILYNEQFF | TGTGCCAGTTCCCTTGGGACTAGCGGGGCGATCTTATACAATGAGCAGTTCTTC
many | . | TRBJ2-1 | TRBV24-1 | CATSEGTVRIHNEQFF | TGTGCCACCAGTGAGGGGACGGTCAGGATCCACAATGAGCAGTTCTTC
many | . | TRBJ1-3 | TRBV11-2 | CASSLGAPRSGNTIYF | TGTGCCAGCAGCTTAGGGGCGCCCCGCTCTGGAAACACCATATATTTT
few | . | TRBJ1-4 | TRBV9 | CASSATAGSASRGEKLFF | TGTGCCAGCAGCGCTACTGCCGGCAGTGCGTCTCGGGGAGAAAAACTGTTTTTT
many | TRBD1 | TRBJ1-2 | TRBV3-1 | CASSPRTGRGYTF | TGTGCCAGCAGCCCACGGACAGGGCGAGGCTACACCTTC
few | . | TRBJ2-1 | TRBV12-3/TRBV12-4 | CVSSPQGSSYNEQFF | TGTGTCAGCAGTCCCCAGGGGAGCTCCTACAATGAGCAGTTCTTC
many | TRBD2 | TRBJ2-3 | TRBV6-1 | CASSPDSGRYDTQYF | TGTGCCAGCAGCCCCGATAGCGGGAGGTACGATACGCAGTATTTT
many | . | TRBJ2-4 | TRBV20-1 | CSARGGVKNIQYF | TGCAGTGCTAGAGGGGGGGTCAAAAACATTCAGTACTTC
many | . | TRBJ2-7 | TRBV6-1 | CASSEGRTRSYF | TGTGCCAGCAGTGAAGGCCGTACTCGCTCGTACTTC
many | . | TRBJ2-1 | TRBV12-3/TRBV12-4 | CASRGQTSYNEQFF | TGTGCCAGCAGAGGGCAGACTTCCTACAATGAGCAGTTCTTC
many | . | TRBJ1-1 | TRBV28 | CASSQITGAFF | TGTGCCAGCAGCCAGATTACGGGGGCTTTCTTT
many | . | TRBJ2-3 | TRBV6-1 | CASSGGTRLTDTQYF | TGTGCCAGCAGCGGGGGGACACGGCTCACAGATACGCAGTATTTT
many | . | TRBJ1-1 | TRBV5-1 | CASSYMTANTEAFF | TGCGCCAGCAGCTACATGACAGCGAACACTGAAGCTTTCTTT
. | TRBD2 | TRBJ2-3 | TRBV20-1 | CSAGSSAGRSTDTQYF | TGCAGTGCTGGGAGTTCAGCGGGGAGATCCACAGATACGCAGTATTTT
. | . | TRBJ2-2 | TRBV20-1 | CSARKEASVLVGELFF | TGCAGTGCTAGGAAGGAGGCTAGCGTGCTGGTCGGGGAGCTGTTTTTT
many | . | TRBJ2-5 | TRBV2 | CARRRDNHEETQYF | TGTGCCAGACGGAGGGACAACCACGAAGAGACCCAGTACTTC
. | TRBD2 | TRBJ2-1 | TRBV28 | CASSLLLALAGSPVEQFF | TGTGCCAGCAGTTTACTCCTGGCTTTAGCGGGGAGCCCCGTTGAGCAGTTCTTC
many | . | TRBJ2-1 | TRBV12-3/TRBV12-4 | CASSQGTKYNEQFF | TGTGCCAGCAGCCAGGGGACCAAATACAATGAGCAGTTCTTC
. | TRBD2 | TRBJ2-1 | TRBV6-1 | CASSPSAGGPVNEQFF | TGTGCCAGCAGCCCCTCGGCGGGGGGGCCGGTCAATGAGCAGTTCTTC
many | . | TRBJ2-2 | TRBV7-7 | CASSQDGLMTGELFF | TGTGCTAGCAGCCAGGATGGCCTTATGACCGGGGAGCTGTTTTTT
many | . | TRBJ2-5 | TRBV28 | CASSFGKTQYF | TGTGCCAGCAGTTTTGGGAAGACCCAGTACTTC
. | TRBD2 | TRBJ2-5 | TRBV2 | CASSRTSGRASGETQYF | TGTGCCAGCAGTCGAACTAGCGGGAGGGCCTCTGGGGAGACCCAGTACTTC